This is a list of T cell receptor beta chains from one sample in a study of cytomegalovirus exposure and HLA in healthy donors. TCRdb's copy holds only in-frame clones and misses some; the assay was immunoSEQ multiplex PCR. Here the sample spans about 200,000 clones, less than 80% being singletons. Material for sequencing was PBMCs. The receptors originated from a woman in her thirties in good health and CMV-seropositive. Each CDR3 is given with its conserved first and last residue. The D gene is left open where the match is weak. Expanded clones get a size class; other rows say once, few or many, or leave the size out.

v_call: TRBV29-1; j_call: TRBJ2-7; clone_size: .; d_call: TRBD1; cdr3_aa: CSVDGQGHEQYF; cdr3_nt: TGCAGCGTAGACGGACAGGGCCACGAGCAGTACTTC
v_call: TRBV6-6; j_call: TRBJ2-7; clone_size: .; d_call: .; cdr3_aa: CASSYSQGNYYEQYF; cdr3_nt: TGTGCCAGCAGTTACTCGCAGGGGAATTACTACGAGCAGTACTTC
v_call: TRBV11-2; j_call: TRBJ1-4; clone_size: .; d_call: .; cdr3_aa: CASSLGQEKLFF; cdr3_nt: TGTGCCAGCAGCTTAGGACAGGAAAAACTGTTTTTT
v_call: TRBV6-5; j_call: TRBJ1-1; clone_size: .; d_call: TRBD1; cdr3_aa: CASSYLAGGVTEAFF; cdr3_nt: TGTGCCAGCAGTTACCTAGCAGGGGGCGTAACTGAAGCTTTCTTT
v_call: TRBV7-2; j_call: TRBJ1-6; clone_size: .; d_call: TRBD1; cdr3_aa: CASSLASQGAVSPLHF; cdr3_nt: TGTGCCAGCAGCTTAGCAAGTCAGGGGGCCGTTTCACCCCTCCACTTT
v_call: TRBV4-2; j_call: TRBJ2-1; clone_size: once; d_call: .; cdr3_aa: CASSQGRAYNEQFF; cdr3_nt: TGTGCCAGCAGCCAGGGCCGTGCCTACAATGAGCAGTTCTTC
v_call: TRBV5-6; j_call: TRBJ2-5; clone_size: .; d_call: TRBD1; cdr3_aa: CASSLLGRGLETQYF; cdr3_nt: TGTGCCAGCAGCTTGCTCGGCAGGGGGCTGGAGACCCAGTACTTC
v_call: TRBV7-9; j_call: TRBJ1-4; clone_size: .; d_call: TRBD1; cdr3_aa: CASSLAQGAGEKLFF; cdr3_nt: TGTGCCAGCAGCTTAGCCCAGGGGGCTGGAGAAAAACTGTTTTTT
v_call: TRBV5-6; j_call: TRBJ2-3; clone_size: .; d_call: .; cdr3_aa: CASSLETDAQYF; cdr3_nt: TGTGCCAGCAGCTTGGAGACAGATGCGCAGTATTTT
v_call: TRBV11-3; j_call: TRBJ2-1; clone_size: .; d_call: .; cdr3_aa: CASSLGTYHNEQFF; cdr3_nt: TGTGCCAGCAGCTTAGGGACTTATCACAATGAGCAGTTCTTC
v_call: TRBV7-8; j_call: TRBJ2-2; clone_size: .; d_call: .; cdr3_aa: CASSRQVNTGELFF; cdr3_nt: TGTGCCAGCAGCCGGCAGGTGAACACCGGGGAGCTGTTTTTT
v_call: TRBV6-5; j_call: TRBJ1-3; clone_size: .; d_call: .; cdr3_aa: CASIQGGPGNTIYF; cdr3_nt: TGTGCCAGCATTCAGGGCGGTCCTGGAAACACCATATATTTT
v_call: TRBV2; j_call: TRBJ2-3; clone_size: few; d_call: .; cdr3_aa: CASSVPVGTQYF; cdr3_nt: TGTGCCAGCAGTGTCCCCGTCGGTACGCAGTATTTT
v_call: TRBV5-1; j_call: TRBJ2-3; clone_size: .; d_call: TRBD2; cdr3_aa: CASNDVASGGDTQYF; cdr3_nt: TGCGCCAGCAACGATGTGGCTAGCGGGGGAGATACGCAGTATTTT
v_call: TRBV13; j_call: TRBJ2-5; clone_size: .; d_call: .; cdr3_aa: CASSLLGETRETQYF; cdr3_nt: TGTGCCAGCAGCCTCCTGGGCGAGACAAGGGAGACCCAGTACTTC
v_call: TRBV4-2; j_call: TRBJ2-5; clone_size: .; d_call: .; cdr3_aa: CASSPLGGFQETQYF; cdr3_nt: TGTGCCAGCAGCCCCCTTGGGGGGTTCCAAGAGACCCAGTACTTC
v_call: TRBV2; j_call: TRBJ2-3; clone_size: .; d_call: .; cdr3_aa: CASSVRQGRTDTQYF; cdr3_nt: TGTGCCAGCAGTGTTCGCCAGGGTAGGACAGATACGCAGTATTTT
v_call: TRBV6-5; j_call: TRBJ1-1; clone_size: few; d_call: .; cdr3_aa: CASSYGGGVVTEAFF; cdr3_nt: TGTGCCAGCAGTTACGGTGGGGGGGTCGTGACTGAAGCTTTCTTT
v_call: TRBV5-4; j_call: TRBJ2-7; clone_size: .; d_call: .; cdr3_aa: CASSLGGPGSSDEQYF; cdr3_nt: TGTGCCAGCAGCTTGGGGGGCCCAGGGTCCTCGGACGAGCAGTACTTC
v_call: TRBV9; j_call: TRBJ1-2; clone_size: .; d_call: .; cdr3_aa: CASSVAIKGGGYTF; cdr3_nt: TGTGCCAGCAGCGTAGCGATAAAAGGGGGAGGCTACACCTTC
v_call: TRBV19; j_call: TRBJ1-1; clone_size: .; d_call: .; cdr3_aa: CASSRGSGTEAFF; cdr3_nt: TGTGCCAGTAGTAGGGGCAGCGGGACTGAAGCTTTCTTT
v_call: TRBV27; j_call: TRBJ1-6; clone_size: .; d_call: .; cdr3_aa: CASSYDRPGSPLHF; cdr3_nt: TGTGCCAGCAGTTATGACCGACCAGGGTCACCCCTCCACTTT
v_call: TRBV7-8; j_call: TRBJ1-5; clone_size: .; d_call: .; cdr3_aa: CASSLMSWPGGNQPQHF; cdr3_nt: TGTGCCAGCAGCTTAATGTCCTGGCCCGGGGGCAATCAGCCCCAGCATTTT
v_call: TRBV4-1; j_call: TRBJ1-2; clone_size: .; d_call: .; cdr3_aa: CASSQVQVGDYGYTF; cdr3_nt: TGCGCCAGCAGCCAAGTACAGGTTGGGGACTATGGCTACACCTTC
v_call: TRBV2; j_call: TRBJ1-4; clone_size: .; d_call: .; cdr3_aa: CASSVVFGASNEKLFF; cdr3_nt: TGTGCCAGCAGTGTTGTTTTTGGGGCATCGAATGAAAAACTGTTTTTT
v_call: TRBV7-2; j_call: TRBJ2-1; clone_size: .; d_call: TRBD1; cdr3_aa: CASSLLGQGAPNEQFF; cdr3_nt: TGTGCCAGCAGCTTACTGGGACAGGGGGCCCCCAATGAGCAGTTCTTC
v_call: TRBV13; j_call: TRBJ2-5; clone_size: .; d_call: TRBD1; cdr3_aa: CASSIRDRVSFETQYF; cdr3_nt: TGTGCCAGCAGCATTAGGGACAGGGTCAGCTTCGAGACCCAGTACTTC
v_call: TRBV9; j_call: TRBJ1-1; clone_size: .; d_call: TRBD1; cdr3_aa: CASSVSWDRVTEAFF; cdr3_nt: TGTGCCAGCAGCGTATCTTGGGACAGGGTTACTGAAGCTTTCTTT
v_call: TRBV7-9; j_call: TRBJ1-2; clone_size: once; d_call: TRBD1; cdr3_aa: CAITQGDLYGYTF; cdr3_nt: TGTGCCATTACACAGGGGGATCTCTATGGCTACACCTTC
v_call: TRBV4-1; j_call: TRBJ2-1; clone_size: few; d_call: TRBD2; cdr3_aa: CASSGSGGYNEQFF; cdr3_nt: TGCGCCAGCAGTGGGAGCGGGGGATACAATGAGCAGTTCTTC
v_call: TRBV19; j_call: TRBJ2-7; clone_size: .; d_call: TRBD2; cdr3_aa: CASSGGLAVMSEQYF; cdr3_nt: TGTGCCAGTAGTGGCGGACTAGCGGTCATGAGTGAGCAGTACTTC
v_call: TRBV19; j_call: TRBJ2-2; clone_size: .; d_call: TRBD1; cdr3_aa: CAKPGQGKTGELFF; cdr3_nt: TGTGCCAAACCGGGACAGGGGAAGACCGGGGAGCTGTTTTTT
v_call: TRBV29-1; j_call: TRBJ2-7; clone_size: .; d_call: TRBD1; cdr3_aa: CSVTGTGAYEQYF; cdr3_nt: TGCAGCGTCACCGGGACAGGGGCCTACGAGCAGTACTTC
v_call: TRBV6-5; j_call: TRBJ1-1; clone_size: .; d_call: TRBD1; cdr3_aa: CASSYGGTVNTEAFF; cdr3_nt: TGTGCCAGCAGTTACGGGGGGACAGTGAACACTGAAGCTTTCTTT
v_call: TRBV10-3; j_call: TRBJ2-1; clone_size: .; d_call: TRBD1; cdr3_aa: CAISQGQNSYNEQFF; cdr3_nt: TGTGCCATCAGTCAGGGACAGAACTCCTACAATGAGCAGTTCTTC
v_call: TRBV29-1; j_call: TRBJ2-3; clone_size: .; d_call: .; cdr3_aa: CSARTDTQYF; cdr3_nt: TGCAGCGCTAGAACAGATACGCAGTATTTT
v_call: TRBV29-1; j_call: TRBJ1-1; clone_size: .; d_call: .; cdr3_aa: CSVDGTLGTEAFF; cdr3_nt: TGCAGCGTTGACGGGACTTTAGGCACTGAAGCTTTCTTT
v_call: TRBV19; j_call: TRBJ1-4; clone_size: .; d_call: TRBD1; cdr3_aa: CASCTRGQGCEKLFF; cdr3_nt: TGTGCCAGTTGTACTCGTGGACAGGGCTGTGAAAAACTGTTTTTT
v_call: TRBV30; j_call: TRBJ2-1; clone_size: .; d_call: TRBD2; cdr3_aa: CAWSVRASGFWNEQFF; cdr3_nt: TGTGCCTGGAGTGTACGGGCTAGCGGCTTTTGGAATGAGCAGTTCTTC
v_call: TRBV4-2; j_call: TRBJ1-5; clone_size: .; d_call: .; cdr3_aa: CASSQDLPGQVFGQPQHF; cdr3_nt: TGTGCCAGCAGCCAAGATCTTCCAGGCCAGGTATTCGGTCAGCCCCAGCATTTT
v_call: TRBV4-1; j_call: TRBJ2-5; clone_size: .; d_call: TRBD2; cdr3_aa: CASSQGGTSDSQETQYF; cdr3_nt: TGCGCCAGCAGCCAGGGAGGGACTAGCGATTCCCAAGAGACCCAGTACTTC
v_call: TRBV6-5; j_call: TRBJ1-4; clone_size: .; d_call: TRBD1; cdr3_aa: CASSSGQENEKLFF; cdr3_nt: TGTGCCAGCAGTTCGGGACAGGAGAATGAAAAACTGTTTTTT
v_call: TRBV5-1; j_call: TRBJ2-3; clone_size: .; d_call: .; cdr3_aa: CASSLGARDSTDTQYF; cdr3_nt: TGCGCCAGCAGCTTGGGTGCTAGAGATAGCACAGATACGCAGTATTTT
v_call: TRBV5-6; j_call: TRBJ1-1; clone_size: .; d_call: TRBD1; cdr3_aa: CASSLGDSMNTEAFF; cdr3_nt: TGTGCCAGCAGCCTTGGGGACAGCATGAACACTGAAGCTTTCTTT
v_call: TRBV5-1; j_call: TRBJ2-2; clone_size: .; d_call: .; cdr3_aa: CASTRWAASNTGELFF; cdr3_nt: TGCGCCAGCACTCGTTGGGCCGCCTCGAACACCGGGGAGCTGTTTTTT
v_call: TRBV7-9; j_call: TRBJ2-1; clone_size: .; d_call: TRBD1; cdr3_aa: CASSSGGRSYNEQFF; cdr3_nt: TGTGCCAGCAGCTCAGGGGGCCGGTCCTACAATGAGCAGTTCTTC
v_call: TRBV4-3; j_call: TRBJ2-1; clone_size: .; d_call: TRBD2; cdr3_aa: CASSQTRSGGAQYNEQFF; cdr3_nt: TGCGCCAGCAGCCAGACTCGTAGCGGGGGGGCTCAGTACAATGAGCAGTTCTTC
v_call: TRBV19; j_call: TRBJ1-1; clone_size: .; d_call: .; cdr3_aa: CASSMLGMNTEAFF; cdr3_nt: TGTGCCAGTAGTATGCTGGGCATGAACACTGAAGCTTTCTTT
v_call: TRBV4-1; j_call: TRBJ1-3; clone_size: .; d_call: .; cdr3_aa: CASGQGRGTIYF; cdr3_nt: TGCGCCAGCGGCCAGGGCCGTGGCACCATATATTTT
v_call: TRBV10-3; j_call: TRBJ1-1; clone_size: few; d_call: .; cdr3_aa: CATAALADTEAFF; cdr3_nt: TGTGCCACTGCGGCCCTTGCGGACACTGAAGCTTTCTTT
v_call: TRBV5-6; j_call: TRBJ2-7; clone_size: .; d_call: TRBD1; cdr3_aa: CASSFNRGHEQYF; cdr3_nt: TGTGCCAGCAGCTTTAACAGGGGCCACGAGCAGTACTTC
v_call: TRBV11-2; j_call: TRBJ1-2; clone_size: .; d_call: TRBD1; cdr3_aa: CASSLVGQAGYTF; cdr3_nt: TGTGCCAGCAGCTTAGTGGGACAGGCCGGCTACACCTTC
v_call: TRBV4-2; j_call: TRBJ2-1; clone_size: .; d_call: .; cdr3_aa: CASKESSYNEQFF; cdr3_nt: TGTGCCAGCAAAGAGAGCTCCTACAATGAGCAGTTCTTC
v_call: TRBV10-1; j_call: TRBJ1-1; clone_size: .; d_call: .; cdr3_aa: CASSFTGKTEAFF; cdr3_nt: TGCGCCAGCAGTTTTACAGGGAAAACTGAAGCTTTCTTT